This T cell receptor (beta chain) emerged from a study of T-cell memory formation after mild COVID-19. Germline CDR1 is DFQATT and CDR2 is SNEGSKA (reference sequence). This CDR3 has 14 residues. The V end was cut by 1 base, the J end by 2 bases, with 10 bases between. TCRdb passed the 5' RACE reads through MiXCR, listing each CDR3 protein once. The sample lists 550,000 to 650,000 distinct CDR3 sequences, 15% to 20% seen once, with around 8.1% in the top ten. The chain joins TRBV20-1 to TRBJ2-3, with D uncertain. The source is an adult woman who had mild COVID-19 (a few samples of this study predate the infection). Cell type and time point are not known. Sequencing was carried out using PBMCs or a T cell subset sorted from them (not recorded which). This chain's CDR3 is CSARGGETTDTQYF. In DNA form, the CDR3 reads TGCAGTGCTAGAGGTGGGGAAACCACAGATACGCAGTATTTT.